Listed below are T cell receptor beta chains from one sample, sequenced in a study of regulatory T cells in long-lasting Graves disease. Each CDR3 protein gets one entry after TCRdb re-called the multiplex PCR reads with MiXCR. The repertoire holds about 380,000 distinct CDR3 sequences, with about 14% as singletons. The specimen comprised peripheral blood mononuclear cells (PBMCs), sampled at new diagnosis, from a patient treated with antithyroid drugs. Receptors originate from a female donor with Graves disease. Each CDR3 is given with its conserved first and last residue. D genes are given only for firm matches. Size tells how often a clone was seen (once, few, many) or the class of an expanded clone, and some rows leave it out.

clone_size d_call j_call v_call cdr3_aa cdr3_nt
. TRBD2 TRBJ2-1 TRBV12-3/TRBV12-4 CASSLREDSYNEQFF TGTGCCAGCAGCCTCCGGGAGGACTCCTACAATGAGCAGTTCTTC
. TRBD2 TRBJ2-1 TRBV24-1 CATRKIAGVNEQFF TGTGCCACCAGAAAGATAGCGGGGGTCAATGAGCAGTTCTTC
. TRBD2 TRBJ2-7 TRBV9 CASSAHVASGTYEQYF TGTGCCAGCAGCGCCCATGTGGCTAGCGGGACCTACGAGCAGTACTTC
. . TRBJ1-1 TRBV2 CASSATFSQNTEAFF TGTGCCAGCAGCGCGACTTTTTCCCAGAACACTGAAGCTTTCTTT
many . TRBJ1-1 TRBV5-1 CASSQSRTEAFF TGCGCCAGCAGCCAGAGCCGCACTGAAGCTTTCTTT
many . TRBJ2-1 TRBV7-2 CASSSPRTANEQFF TGTGCCAGCAGCTCCCCGAGGACGGCCAATGAGCAGTTCTTC
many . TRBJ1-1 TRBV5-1 CASSLTGRSTEAFF TGCGCCAGCAGCTTAACAGGGCGGTCCACTGAAGCTTTCTTT
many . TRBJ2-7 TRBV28 CASIPGTPSYEQYF TGTGCCAGCATCCCCGGGACTCCCTCCTACGAGCAGTACTTC
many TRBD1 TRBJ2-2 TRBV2 CASSAGQGNTGELFF TGTGCCAGCAGTGCAGGACAGGGTAACACCGGGGAGCTGTTTTTT
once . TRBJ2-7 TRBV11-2 CASSLGLDEQYF TGTGCCAGCAGCTTGGGCTTGGACGAGCAGTACTTC
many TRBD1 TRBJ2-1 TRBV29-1 CSALTLQGWYNEQFF TGCAGCGCCCTCACCTTACAGGGGTGGTACAATGAGCAGTTCTTC
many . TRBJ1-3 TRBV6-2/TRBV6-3 CASSYGGSGNTIYF TGTGCCAGCAGTTATGGGGGCTCAGGAAACACCATATATTTT
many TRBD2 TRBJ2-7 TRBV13 CASSSLGSTGLADPHEQYF TGTGCCAGCAGCTCCCTGGGCTCAACGGGACTAGCGGATCCTCACGAGCAGTACTTC
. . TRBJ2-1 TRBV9 CASSVGGVSEQFF TGTGCCAGCAGCGTAGGAGGGGTAAGTGAGCAGTTCTTC
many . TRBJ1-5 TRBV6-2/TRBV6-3 CASSYSSRIQPQHF TGTGCCAGCAGTTACTCGAGTAGGATCCAGCCCCAGCATTTT
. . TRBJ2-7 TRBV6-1 CASRQGFPYEQYF TGTGCCAGCAGACAGGGATTCCCCTACGAGCAGTACTTC
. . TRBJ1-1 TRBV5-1 CASSLQRGARTEAFF TGCGCCAGCAGCCTTCAACGGGGGGCGAGGACTGAAGCTTTCTTT
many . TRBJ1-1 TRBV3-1 CASSIRSTEAFF TGTGCCAGCAGCATCCGGAGTACTGAAGCTTTCTTT
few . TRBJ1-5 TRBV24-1 CATSRDIDQPQHF TGTGCCACCAGCCGGGACATAGATCAGCCCCAGCATTTT
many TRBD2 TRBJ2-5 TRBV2 CASSDPTRLAGEETQYF TGTGCCAGCAGTGACCCCACGCGACTAGCGGGGGAAGAGACCCAGTACTTC
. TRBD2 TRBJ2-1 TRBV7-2 CASSTTSGRRYNEQFF TGTGCCAGCAGCACGACTAGCGGGAGACGGTACAATGAGCAGTTCTTC
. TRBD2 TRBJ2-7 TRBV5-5 CASSMLAGGYEQYF TGTGCCAGCAGCATGCTAGCGGGAGGCTACGAGCAGTACTTC
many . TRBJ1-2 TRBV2 CASPRGLYGYTF TGTGCCAGCCCTCGGGGCTTGTATGGCTACACCTTC
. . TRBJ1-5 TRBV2 CASSDRLSNQPQHF TGTGCCAGCAGTGACCGACTGAGCAATCAGCCCCAGCATTTT
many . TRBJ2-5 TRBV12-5 CASGRHKETQYF TGTGCTAGTGGCCGACATAAGGAGACCCAGTACTTC
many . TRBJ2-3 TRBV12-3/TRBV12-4 CASRKTDTQYF TGTGCCAGCAGAAAGACAGATACGCAGTATTTT
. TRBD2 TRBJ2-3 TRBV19 CASNQLAGGTTDTQYF TGTGCCAGTAACCAACTAGCGGGAGGAACCACAGATACGCAGTATTTT
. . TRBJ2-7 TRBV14 CASSQEQVFSYEQYF TGTGCCAGCAGCCAAGAACAGGTTTTCTCCTACGAGCAGTACTTC
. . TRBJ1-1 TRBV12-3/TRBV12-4 CASSPNLGGRGNTEAFF TGTGCCAGCAGCCCGAACCTGGGGGGCAGAGGGAACACTGAAGCTTTCTTT
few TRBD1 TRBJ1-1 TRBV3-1 CASSQTFTRGKDTEAFF TGTGCCAGCAGCCAAACGTTCACCAGGGGGAAGGACACTGAAGCTTTCTTT
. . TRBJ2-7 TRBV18 CASSPNVPPTYEQYF TGTGCCAGCTCACCAAATGTCCCCCCAACCTACGAGCAGTACTTC
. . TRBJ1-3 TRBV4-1 CASSQDRVPGAGEYGNTIYF TGCGCCAGCAGCCAAGATCGGGTTCCCGGTGCAGGGGAGTACGGAAACACCATATATTTT
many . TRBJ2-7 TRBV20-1 CSATTSLYEQYF TGCAGTGCTACCACTTCTTTATACGAGCAGTACTTC
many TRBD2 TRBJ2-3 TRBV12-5 CASGLGLAGSTDTQYF TGTGCTAGTGGTTTGGGACTAGCGGGGTCCACAGATACGCAGTATTTT
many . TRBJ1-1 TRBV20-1 CSAREYLMNTEAFF TGCAGTGCTAGAGAATATTTAATGAACACTGAAGCTTTCTTT